Given below is one TCR beta chain in context. This specimen belongs to a study of cytomegalovirus exposure and HLA in healthy donors. CDR3 size: 16 residues. V lost 2 bases, J lost 2 bases, and 13 bases lay in between. CDR1 and CDR2 from the germline V gene are LNHNV and YYDKDF (reference sequence). The PCR had 60 Vbeta and 13 Jbeta primers. Repertoires were generated with immunoSEQ multiplex PCR, while TCRdb's copy carries only in-frame clones and drops some. This sample lists tens of thousands of clones; its ten largest clones have approximately 6.8%. The chain employs TRBV15 and TRBJ1-5; possible D gene TRBD1, 5 bases. This TCR derives from a woman between 40 and 55 years old in good health and CMV-seronegative. Sequencing was performed on PBMCs. Here the CDR3 reads CATSRSRRGGNQPQHF. The CDR3 DNA is TGTGCCACCAGCAGATCCCGGAGGGGCGGCAATCAGCCCCAGCATTTT.